The 31 T cell receptor beta chains in this list originate from one sample, sequenced in a study of control samples from healthy donors and cancer patients. TCRdb's table, derived via immunoSEQ multiplex PCR, lists solely in-frame clones and lacks some. The table shows some 150,000 clones, with about 89% occurring only once. What was sequenced was blood. These receptors all come from a man aged 18 to 29 in good health.

This chain uses TRBV7-9 with TRBJ1-6, with TRBD1 as a possible D gene (5 bases). Trimming pared 3 bases from V and 10 bases from J, leaving 13 bases between. CDR3 length: 14 amino acids. Germline loops: CDR1 SEHNR, CDR2 FQNEAQ (reference sequence). In DNA, the CDR3 is TGTGCCAGCAGCTTTGGAGGGGCAAGATCACCCCTCCACTTT. Translation: CASSFGGARSPLHF.

The chain combines TRBV14 with TRBJ1-1; possibly TRBD1 for D (5 bases). The germline gives CDR1 SGHDN, CDR2 FVKESK. This CDR3 has 14 residues. The ends were cut back, 6 bases at V and 1 base at J, with 12 bases in the middle. The CDR3 coding sequence is TGTGCCAGCAGAGATACAGGCGCGAACACTGAAGCTTTCTTT. It specifies CASRDTGANTEAFF. Combining the CDR3 with reference TRBV14 and TRBJ1-1 gives the whole variable domain EAGVTQFPSHSVIEKGQTVTLRCDPISGHDNLYWYRRVMGKEIKFLLHFVKESKQDESGMPNNRFLAERTGGTYSTLKVQPAELEDSGVYFCASRDTGANTEAFFGQGTRLTVV.

This clone came up once. The chain links TRBV3-1 (or the pseudogene TRBV3-2) to TRBJ1-3, with D possibly TRBD1 on 5 matching bases. V was clipped by 1 base and J by 2 bases, with 12 bases between them. Germline V gene sequence: CDR1 LGHDT, CDR2 YNNKEL (reference sequence). The CDR3 loop spans 16 amino acids. CDR3 nucleotides: TGTGCCAGCAGCCAAGGCTCGGGGACTCCTGGAAACACCATATATTTT. Protein product: CASSQGSGTPGNTIYF.

The chain recombines TRBV5-1 with TRBJ1-3; D uncertain. The CDR3 consists of 15 residues. Trimming left V 0 bases short and J 7 bases short, with 14 bases between. The germline gives CDR1 SGHRS, CDR2 YFSETQ. CDR3 coding DNA: TGCGCCAGCAGCTTGGCCGAAGGGTCGGGGAACACCATATATTTT. Amino acids: CASSLAEGSGNTIYF. Variable domain in full (rest from reference TRBV5-1 and TRBJ1-3): KAGVTQTPRYLIKTRGQQVTLSCSPISGHRSVSWYQQTPGQGLQFLFEYFSETQRNKGNFPGRFSGRQFSNSRSEMNVSTLELGDSALYLCASSLAEGSGNTIYFGEGSWLTVV.

The CDR3 spells CASGLPVYNEQFF. The DNA for the CDR3 is TGTGCCAGCGGCCTCCCGGTGTACAATGAGCAGTTCTTC. The chain is built from TRBV12-3 or TRBV12-4 and TRBJ2-1; no clear D. The CDR3 is made up of 13 amino acids. Trimming removed 8 bases from V and 4 bases from J, with 12 bases in between.

The rearrangement joins TRBV7-9 to TRBJ1-2; D is unclear. The V end lost 2 bases, the J end lost 7 bases, and 14 bases lay between the germline ends. Germline values: CDR1 SEHNR, CDR2 FQNEAQ (reference sequence). This CDR3 is 14 amino acids long. In DNA form, the CDR3 reads TGTGCCAGCAGCTTATCCCCGTCTCGGACTGGCTACACCTTC. Amino acids: CASSLSPSRTGYTF.

This rearrangement joins TRBV15 to TRBJ1-4, with D uncertain. The CDR3 is 15 amino acids. In germline, CDR1 is LNHNV, CDR2 YYDKDF (reference sequence). V was pared by 1 base and J by 5 bases, with 11 bases between. The CDR3 sequence is CATSRGVRPNEKLFF. Written as DNA, the CDR3 is TGTGCCACCAGCAGAGGGGTAAGGCCCAATGAAAAACTGTTTTTT.

The V and J genes are TRBV27 and TRBJ1-5; D perhaps matches TRBD1 (6 bases). This CDR3 is 13 amino acids long. Trimming took off 8 bases at V and 6 bases at J, with 14 bases between the two ends. The germline gives CDR1 MNHEY, CDR2 SMNVEV (reference sequence). The CDR3 bases are TGTGCCAGCGGGGGGGCGGGCGGTCAGCCCCAGCATTTT. Translated: CASGGAGGQPQHF.

In DNA form, the CDR3 reads TGTGCCAGCAGCCTAACAGGGAATCAGCCCCAGCATTTT. Residues: CASSLTGNQPQHF. J is TRBJ1-5 and V is TRBV12-3 or TRBV12-4, with D tentatively TRBD1 (6 bases). Between the trimmed V and J ends, which lost 6 bases and 4 bases, there was a span of 10 bases. The CDR3 consists of 13 residues.

J is TRBJ2-2 and V is TRBV5-1, with no clear D. V was clipped by 0 bases and J by 4 bases, with 7 bases between them. CDR3 length equals 14 residues. Looked up from germline, CDR1 is SGHRS and CDR2 is YFSETQ. The CDR3 spells CASSLVVTTGELFF. The CDR3 nucleotides are TGCGCCAGCAGCTTGGTTGTCACCACCGGGGAGCTGTTTTTT.

The gene calls are TRBV7-2 and TRBJ1-2; 9 positions match TRBD1. CDR3 size: 16 residues. V shed 1 base, J shed 6 bases, and the junction held 9 bases outside the gene matches. Per germline, CDR1 SGHTA and CDR2 FQGNSA. The CDR3 here is CASSLEQGAAVDGYTF. For the CDR3, the DNA is TGTGCCAGCAGCTTAGAACAGGGGGCGGCGGTCGATGGCTACACCTTC.

This clone was seen a single time. CDR3 loop: CSVDDRALYGYTF. DNA for the CDR3: TGCAGCGTTGATGACCGGGCCCTCTATGGCTACACCTTC. This sequence joins TRBV29-1 and TRBJ1-2; D gene uncertain. Germline CDR1 reads SQVTM; CDR2 reads ANQGSEA. The CDR3 extends over 13 amino acids. V lost 3 bases to trimming and J lost 4 bases, with 12 bases between them.

The chain carries TRBV7-9 and TRBJ2-7; no clear D. Germline assignment: CDR1 SEHNR and CDR2 FQNEAQ (reference sequence). This CDR3 is 11 amino acids long. V was pared by 5 bases and J by 6 bases, with 8 bases between. The CDR3 DNA reads TGTGCCAGCAGCCAAGGCAGCGAGCAGTACTTC. It yields the protein CASSQGSEQYF.

This chain joins TRBV10-3 and TRBJ2-2; D possibly corresponds to TRBD1 (6 bases). V dropped 6 bases and J dropped 1 base, with 12 bases sitting between them. The CDR3 contains 15 residues. Germline V lookup: CDR1 ENHRY, CDR2 SYGVKD. The CDR3 region is CAIREDSLNTGELFF. CDR3 sequence (DNA): TGTGCCATCAGAGAGGACAGCCTGAACACCGGGGAGCTGTTTTTT.

CDR3 loop: CASVSDTEAFF. In DNA, the CDR3 is TGTGCCAGCGTCTCCGACACTGAAGCTTTCTTT. The J gene is TRBJ1-1, the V gene TRBV27; unclear D gene. Trimming stripped 8 bases from V and 3 bases from J, with 7 bases between. The CDR3 totals 11 residues. Germline values: CDR1 MNHEY, CDR2 SMNVEV (reference sequence).

This sequence joins TRBV7-2 and TRBJ2-7, with unresolved D. V was cut by 1 base and J by 2 bases, with 3 bases left in between. Germline V CDR1 and CDR2: SGHTA, FQGNSA. This CDR3 spans 12 amino acids. Written as DNA, the CDR3 is TGTGCCAGCAGCTTAGAAACCTACGAGCAGTACTTC. Its protein product is CASSLETYEQYF.

The gene calls are TRBV18 and TRBJ2-2, with a weak D call TRBD1 (6 bases). CDR1 and CDR2 (germline): KGHSH, LQKENI. V was pared by 1 base and J by 1 base, with 10 bases between. The CDR3 spans 16 residues. The CDR3 nucleotides read TGTGCCAGCTCACCACGTACAGGGCAGAACACCGGGGAGCTGTTTTTT. Residues: CASSPRTGQNTGELFF.

The chain employs TRBV29-1 and TRBJ1-4; D is unresolved. Trimming took 7 bases from V and 5 from J, leaving 11 bases between them. Germline V gene lookup returns CDR1 SQVTM and CDR2 ANQGSEA. The CDR3 spans 12 residues. CDR3 protein: CSAAQDNEKLFF. Here the CDR3 DNA reads TGCAGCGCCGCCCAGGACAATGAAAAACTGTTTTTT.

The V and J genes are TRBV29-1 and TRBJ2-7; TRBD2 is a possible D gene (5 bases). There are 15 residues in the CDR3. The V end was cut by 2 bases, the J end by 0 bases, with 14 bases between. Germline assignment: CDR1 SQVTM and CDR2 ANQGSEA. This chain's CDR3 is CSVESGRRSSYEQYF. The DNA of the CDR3 is TGCAGCGTTGAAAGTGGGCGGAGGAGCTCCTACGAGCAGTACTTC.

J is TRBJ1-2 and V is TRBV7-3; D remains ambiguous. The CDR3 runs 14 residues. CDR1 and CDR2 from the germline V gene are SGHTA and FQGTGA. V lost 0 bases to trimming and J lost 5 bases, with 10 bases between them. CDR3 loop: CASSLTGLGYGYTF. The CDR3 DNA follows: TGTGCCAGCAGCTTAACGGGCTTAGGGTATGGCTACACCTTC. Full variable domain (remainder filled in from reference TRBV7-3 and TRBJ1-2): GAGVSQTPSNKVTEKGKYVELRCDPISGHTALYWYRQSLGQGPEFLIYFQGTGAADDSGLPNDRFFAVRPEGSVSTLKIQRTERGDSAVYLCASSLTGLGYGYTFGSGTRLTVV.

This sequence joins TRBV2 and TRBJ1-2; D is unclear. The CDR3 sequence is 14 residues long. The V gene's germline CDR1 is SNHLY and CDR2 FYNNEI. V lost 4 bases, J lost 1 base, and 10 bases lay in between. The CDR3 spells CASSGQSLNYGYTF. The DNA for the CDR3 is TGTGCCAGCAGTGGCCAGAGCCTTAACTATGGCTACACCTTC.

The chain couples TRBV20-1 to TRBJ1-2; D is ambiguous. CDR1 and CDR2 from the germline V gene are DFQATT and SNEGSKA (reference sequence). CDR3 size: 11 residues. V dropped 3 bases and J dropped 7 bases, with 9 bases sitting between them. This chain's CDR3 is CSARGFGGYTF. The CDR3, as DNA: TGCAGTGCTAGGGGATTTGGTGGCTACACCTTC.

This clone is a singleton in its sample. In DNA, the CDR3 is TGTGCCAGCAGCCAAGCTGAGTCAGGGGCAAATGAGCAGTTCTTC. Translation gives CASSQAESGANEQFF. The chain employs TRBV3-1 (or the pseudogene TRBV3-2) and TRBJ2-1; D perhaps matches TRBD1 (6 bases). CDR3 length: 15 amino acids. Between the trimmed V and J ends, which lost 1 base and 7 bases, there was a span of 14 bases. The germline V gene encodes CDR1 LGHDT and CDR2 YNNKEL (reference sequence).

The rearrangement links TRBV4-1 to TRBJ2-3; TRBD1 or TRBD2 may be the D gene (6 bases each). The CDR3 is 16 amino acids. The germline V gene has CDR1 MGHRA and CDR2 YSYEKL. Trimming removed 0 bases from V and 5 bases from J, with 15 bases in between. The CDR3 is CASSQEWGASIDTQYF. In nucleotides, the CDR3 is TGCGCCAGCAGCCAAGAATGGGGGGCTAGTATAGATACGCAGTATTTT.

This clone was detected a few times. The V call is TRBV6-5, the J call TRBJ1-2, with TRBD1 matching 10 bases. This CDR3 spans 16 amino acids. Germline CDR1 and CDR2: MNHEY and SVGAGI. Trimming cost V 2 bases and J 2 bases; bases outside gene matches: 5. CDR3 sequence (DNA): TGTGCCAGCAGTTACGCCCCGGGACAGGGGAACTATGGCTACACCTTC. Translated: CASSYAPGQGNYGYTF.

The sample holds one count of this clone. The J gene is TRBJ1-1, the V gene TRBV6-1; D remains unclear. This CDR3 region has 13 residues. The V gene's germline CDR1 is MNHNS and CDR2 SASEGT. V lost 2 bases to trimming and J lost 5 bases, with 9 bases between them. The CDR3 DNA reads as TGTGCCAGCAGTGAATGGCCATCTACTGAAGCTTTCTTT. Its protein product is CASSEWPSTEAFF.

This clone appeared a single time. This CDR3 is CASSLEAGGSAGANVLTF. CDR3 nucleotides: TGCGCCAGCAGCTTGGAGGCAGGGGGGTCGGCTGGGGCCAACGTCCTGACTTTC. The gene calls are TRBV5-1 and TRBJ2-6, with a tentative D call TRBD1 (7 bases). V lost 0 bases and J 2 bases, leaving 15 bases between the germline ends. This CDR3 has 18 residues. Germline V gene sequence: CDR1 SGHRS, CDR2 YFSETQ. Full variable domain (missing parts from reference TRBV5-1 and TRBJ2-6): KAGVTQTPRYLIKTRGQQVTLSCSPISGHRSVSWYQQTPGQGLQFLFEYFSETQRNKGNFPGRFSGRQFSNSRSEMNVSTLELGDSALYLCASSLEAGGSAGANVLTFGAGSRLTVL.

The chain carries TRBV7-9 and TRBJ2-3, with D uncertain. This CDR3 is 14 amino acids long. Germline V CDR1 and CDR2: SEHNR, FQNEAQ (reference sequence). The germline V and J ends were trimmed by 5 bases and 0 bases, with 9 bases remaining between them. CDR3: CASSPQISTDTQYF. CDR3 bases: TGTGCCAGCAGCCCGCAGATAAGCACAGATACGCAGTATTTT.

The J gene is TRBJ2-6, the V gene TRBV5-1; a weak D match, TRBD1 (5 bases). V lost 4 bases and J lost 0, with 8 bases in between. Germline CDR1 is SGHRS and CDR2 is YFSETQ. This CDR3 spans 15 amino acids. This CDR3 is CASSRDSSGANVLTF. Here the CDR3 DNA reads TGCGCCAGCAGCCGAGACAGCTCTGGGGCCAACGTCCTGACTTTC.

The chain uses TRBV7-9 and TRBJ2-2; D remains ambiguous. The V gene lost 2 bases and the J gene lost 0 bases, with 7 bases spanning the gap. The CDR3 totals 15 residues. CDR1 is SEHNR, CDR2 FQNEAQ, per germline (reference sequence). CDR3 sequence reads: CASSLHSSNTGELFF. The CDR3 DNA sequence: TGTGCCAGCAGCTTACACAGTTCGAACACCGGGGAGCTGTTTTTT.

The chain couples TRBV12-3 or TRBV12-4 to TRBJ1-1; D unresolved. V was shortened by 6 bases and J by 4 bases, with 12 bases between the two germline ends. CDR3 length: 13 amino acids. Here the CDR3 DNA reads TGTGCCAGCAGCCCAGGTAGCGCCACTGAAGCTTTCTTT. Translating gives CASSPGSATEAFF.